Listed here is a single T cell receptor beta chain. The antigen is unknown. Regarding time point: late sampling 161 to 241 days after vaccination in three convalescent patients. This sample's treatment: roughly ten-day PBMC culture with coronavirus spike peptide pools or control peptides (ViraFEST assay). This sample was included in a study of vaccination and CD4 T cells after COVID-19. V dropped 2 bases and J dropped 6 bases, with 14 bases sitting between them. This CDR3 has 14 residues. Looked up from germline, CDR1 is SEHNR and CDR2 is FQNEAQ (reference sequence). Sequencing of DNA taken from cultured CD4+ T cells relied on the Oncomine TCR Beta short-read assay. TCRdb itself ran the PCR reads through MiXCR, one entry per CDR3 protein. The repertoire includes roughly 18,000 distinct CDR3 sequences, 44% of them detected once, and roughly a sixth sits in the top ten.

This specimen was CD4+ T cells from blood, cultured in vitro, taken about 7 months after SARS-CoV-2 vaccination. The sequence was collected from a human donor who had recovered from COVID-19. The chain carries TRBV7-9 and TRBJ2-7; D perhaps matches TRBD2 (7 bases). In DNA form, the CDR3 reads TGTGCCAGCAGCTTAAGGGGGGGCCACTCCGAGCAGTACTTC. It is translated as CASSLRGGHSEQYF.